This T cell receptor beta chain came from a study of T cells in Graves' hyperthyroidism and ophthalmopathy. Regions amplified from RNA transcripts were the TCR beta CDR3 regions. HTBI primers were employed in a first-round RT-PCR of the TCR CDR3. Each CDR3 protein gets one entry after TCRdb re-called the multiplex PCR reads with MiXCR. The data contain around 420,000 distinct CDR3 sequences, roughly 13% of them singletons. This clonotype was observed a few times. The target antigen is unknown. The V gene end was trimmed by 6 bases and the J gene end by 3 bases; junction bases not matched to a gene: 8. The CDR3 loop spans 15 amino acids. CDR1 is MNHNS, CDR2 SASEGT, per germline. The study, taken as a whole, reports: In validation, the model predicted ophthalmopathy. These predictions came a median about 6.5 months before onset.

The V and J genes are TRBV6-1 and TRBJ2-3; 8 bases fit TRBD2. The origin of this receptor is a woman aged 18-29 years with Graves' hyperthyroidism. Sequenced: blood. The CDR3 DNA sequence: TGTGCCAGCAGCCCCGGGGGGGGGGAGACAGATACGCAGTATTTT. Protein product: CASSPGGGETDTQYF.